This T cell receptor (beta chain) was recorded in a study of T cell repertoires in cytomegalovirus infection. Between the trimmed V and J ends, which lost 0 bases and 2 bases, there was a span of 11 bases. The length of the CDR3 is 15 residues. CDR1 and CDR2 (germline): MNHEY, SVGAGI. TCRdb analysed the reads with MiXCR anew, one entry per CDR3 protein. In the table there are about 300,000 distinct CDR3 sequences, about 26% of which are singletons. The receptor was isolated from a human donor in good health (CMV status not recorded). Some clones in this sample may be carry-over from other donors' samples. The sequenced sample was PBMCs. This chain joins TRBV6-5 and TRBJ2-7; perhaps TRBD1 as D (5 bases). The CDR3: CASSYSKGRPYEQYF. In nucleotides, the CDR3 is TGTGCCAGCAGTTACTCAAAGGGGCGACCCTACGAGCAGTACTTC.